A single T cell receptor beta chain is shown here with its context. Its antigen is not known. Donors each had at least one pre-ART PBMC sample and at least two post-ART ones. This specimen belongs to a study of long-term antiretroviral therapy in people with HIV. Broader study findings: ART adherence, viral resistance and therapy changes were undocumented. Controls exceeded HIV repertoires in CDR3 length range.

Sequencing used immunoSEQ v3.0 at survey level. Target depth was roughly 40,000-50,000 T-cell genomes per sample. The repertoire was sequenced with immunoSEQ multiplex PCR; TCRdb's copy has only in-frame clones and lacks some. The table includes 40,000 to 50,000 clones, approximately 94% detected once. The sequence came from a man aged 25-45 years with HIV. The sample in question was unsorted PBMCs, obtained 9 to 9.5 years after starting antiretroviral therapy.

Here the CDR3 DNA reads TGTGCCAGCAGTGCGGAGACCTTTAATGAAAAACTGTTTTTT. This translates into CASSAETFNEKLFF. This chain uses TRBV2 with TRBJ1-4; D is ambiguous. Trimming took 4 bases from V and 4 from J, leaving 10 bases between them. The CDR3 has 14 amino acids. From germline, CDR1 is SNHLY and CDR2 FYNNEI.